This is a list of T cell receptor beta chains from one sample in a study of T-cell memory formation after mild COVID-19. From the 5' RACE reads, TCRdb called clonotypes with MiXCR, one entry per CDR3 protein. The table shows around 410,000 distinct CDR3 sequences, with about 22% occurring only once. Sequenced sample: PBMCs or a T cell subset sorted from them (not recorded which). Receptor source: an adult woman who had mild COVID-19 (a few samples of this study predate the infection). Cell type and time point are not known. CDR3s include the opening cysteine and the closing phenylalanine or tryptophan.

TRBV6-5	TRBJ2-1	CASSWTGDGYNEQFF
TRBV6-1	TRBJ2-7	CASSEPGQGAHEQYF
TRBV6-2/TRBV6-3	TRBJ2-3	CASSYFRGGHTDTQYF
TRBV7-2	TRBJ2-3	CASSPADRRQYF
TRBV7-3	TRBJ2-7	CASSPKPGGYEQYF
TRBV12-3/TRBV12-4	TRBJ1-2	CASSPTTGTPNYGYTF
TRBV5-1	TRBJ2-1	CASKASGGYEQFF
TRBV3-1	TRBJ2-5	CASSQASWETQYF
TRBV7-8	TRBJ2-5	CASSVGAVPSGETQYF
TRBV19	TRBJ1-1	CASSPSTGTMNTEAFF
TRBV15	TRBJ2-7	CATSNSGRASYEQYF
TRBV30	TRBJ2-3	CAWSGSGEADTQYF
TRBV20-1	TRBJ2-1	CSAHRDRSGNEQFF
TRBV5-1	TRBJ2-3	CASTRDREADTQYF
TRBV5-5	TRBJ2-1	CASSLDLYNEQFF
TRBV6-6	TRBJ1-2	CASSDRSLLGYTF
TRBV29-1	TRBJ2-4	CSAVGTAKNIQYF
TRBV7-6	TRBJ1-5	CASSLAGHNQPQHF
TRBV5-1	TRBJ1-1	CASSRQEMNTEAFF
TRBV3-1	TRBJ2-3	CASSQVSGGGGTDTQYF
TRBV20-1	TRBJ2-1	CSATDTYKEQFF
TRBV9	TRBJ1-2	CASSPLEGKGYTF
TRBV29-1	TRBJ2-1	CSVGGLAGSNEQFF
TRBV18	TRBJ1-2	CASSPQMDGYTF
TRBV20-1	TRBJ1-2	CSARGNTGSGYTF
TRBV7-8	TRBJ2-5	CASSFFLGDQETQYF
TRBV5-1	TRBJ2-3	CASSSERTSTDTQYF
TRBV11-3	TRBJ2-1	CASSLTSGTRISYNEQFF
TRBV3-1	TRBJ2-3	CASSQDRVPTQYF
TRBV14	TRBJ2-1	CASSHRTAGSYNEQFF
TRBV7-9	TRBJ1-1	CASSLGVGNTEAFF
TRBV5-1	TRBJ1-1	CASSLYRVGTEAFF
TRBV7-2	TRBJ2-2	CASRPTSGTNTGELFF
TRBV20-1	TRBJ1-5	CSARDVGNQPQHF
TRBV3-1	TRBJ2-1	CASRRSGALDEQFF
TRBV21-1	TRBJ2-1	CASSKVGGRGGSYNEQFF
TRBV7-2	TRBJ2-2	CASSLFGGNTGELFF
TRBV6-6	TRBJ2-2	CASRLTSGSAGELFF
TRBV7-3	TRBJ2-2	CASSPTGTGGTGELFF
TRBV7-9	TRBJ2-2	CASSPTSGRRGTGELFF
TRBV11-2	TRBJ1-5	CASSLGPGGGNQPQHF
TRBV18	TRBJ2-7	CASSPSQGAYEQYF
TRBV11-3	TRBJ2-2	CASSFRLAGPFGELFF
TRBV11-3	TRBJ2-7	CASSPGLAGQYEQYF
TRBV24-1	TRBJ2-5	CATASKAVVQETQYF